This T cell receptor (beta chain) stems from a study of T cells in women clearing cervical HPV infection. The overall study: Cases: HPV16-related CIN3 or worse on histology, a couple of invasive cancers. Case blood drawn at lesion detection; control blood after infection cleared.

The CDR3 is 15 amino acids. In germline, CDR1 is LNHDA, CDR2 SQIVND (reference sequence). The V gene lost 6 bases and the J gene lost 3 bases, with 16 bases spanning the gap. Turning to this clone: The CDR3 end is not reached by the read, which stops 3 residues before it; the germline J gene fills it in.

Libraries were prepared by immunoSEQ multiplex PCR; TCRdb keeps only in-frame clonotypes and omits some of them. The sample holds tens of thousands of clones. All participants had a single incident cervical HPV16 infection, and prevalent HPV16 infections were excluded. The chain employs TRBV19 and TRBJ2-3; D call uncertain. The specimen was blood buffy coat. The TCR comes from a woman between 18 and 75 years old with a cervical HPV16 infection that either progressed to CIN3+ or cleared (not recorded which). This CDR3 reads CASSPERVRTDTQYF. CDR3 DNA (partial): TGTGCCAGTAGCCCCGAACGGGTAAGGACAGATACG.